This record concerns one T cell receptor beta chain sequence. Its cognate antigen is unknown. The V and J ends lost 10 bases and 8 bases respectively, with 22 bases between them. Germline loops: CDR1 ENHRY, CDR2 SYGVKD. CDR3 length: 14 residues. The source of the sample is a study of tissue T cells after allogeneic stem cell transplantation. Broader study findings: Few T cell clones were shared across patients, but motif clusters showed tissue-specific shared signatures.

The protocol was immunoSEQ multiplex PCR, while the TCRdb copy is restricted to in-frame clones and leaves out a portion. Of roughly 4,000 clones listed, about 59% are singletons. The sequences come from tissue from the ileum, collected at autopsy. The sequence was collected from a male donor aged 60 or over with lung cancer. The chain employs TRBV10-3 and TRBJ2-3, with D tentatively TRBD1 or TRBD2 (5 bases each). CDR3 DNA: TGTGCCAGTACAACCGGGGCGCCCGTTGGTACGCAGTATTTT. The encoded protein is CASTTGAPVGTQYF.